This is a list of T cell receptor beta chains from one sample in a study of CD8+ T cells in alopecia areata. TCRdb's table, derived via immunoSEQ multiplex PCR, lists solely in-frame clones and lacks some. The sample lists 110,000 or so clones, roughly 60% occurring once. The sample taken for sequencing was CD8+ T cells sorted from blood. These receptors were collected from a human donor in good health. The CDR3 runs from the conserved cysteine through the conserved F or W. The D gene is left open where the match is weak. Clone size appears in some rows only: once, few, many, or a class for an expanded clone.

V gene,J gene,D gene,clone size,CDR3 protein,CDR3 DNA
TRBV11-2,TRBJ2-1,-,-,CASSLEGVGTEQFF,TGTGCCAGCAGCTTAGAGGGGGTCGGGACAGAGCAGTTCTTC
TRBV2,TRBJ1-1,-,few,CASRPQGKAEAFF,TGTGCCAGCCGGCCGCAGGGGAAGGCTGAAGCTTTCTTT
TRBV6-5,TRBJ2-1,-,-,CASRKTELNEQFF,TGTGCCAGCAGAAAGACAGAGCTCAATGAGCAGTTCTTC
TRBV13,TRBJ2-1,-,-,CASRPRTSLGNEQFF,TGTGCCAGCAGGCCCCGGACATCGTTGGGCAATGAGCAGTTCTTC
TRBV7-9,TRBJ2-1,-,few,CASSLERGGDDDEQFF,TGTGCCAGCAGCTTAGAGCGTGGCGGGGACGATGATGAGCAGTTCTTC
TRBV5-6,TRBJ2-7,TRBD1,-,CASSYTGGNHYEQYF,TGTGCCAGCAGCTATACAGGGGGCAACCACTACGAGCAGTACTTC
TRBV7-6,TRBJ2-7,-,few,CASSLGHPGEQYF,TGTGCCAGCAGCTTAGGACATCCCGGCGAGCAGTACTTC
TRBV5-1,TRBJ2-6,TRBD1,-,CASSFRTGWPGANVLTF,TGCGCCAGCAGCTTTCGGACAGGGTGGCCTGGGGCCAACGTCCTGACTTTC
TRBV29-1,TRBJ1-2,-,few,CSVVHAGRGYGYTF,TGCAGCGTTGTCCACGCAGGGCGGGGATATGGCTACACCTTC
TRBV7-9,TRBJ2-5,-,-,CASRSLSGPRYQETQYF,TGTGCCAGCAGATCCCTATCAGGGCCGAGGTACCAAGAGACCCAGTACTTC
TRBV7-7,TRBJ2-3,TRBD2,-,CASSARGGLPSGVTDTQYF,TGTGCTAGCAGCGCCAGGGGGGGGCTGCCTAGCGGGGTCACAGATACGCAGTATTTT
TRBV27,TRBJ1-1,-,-,CASSLGGGTEAFF,TGTGCCAGCAGTTTGGGGGGGGGCACTGAAGCTTTCTTT
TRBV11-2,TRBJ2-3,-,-,CASSDLTDTQYF,TGTGCCAGCAGCGACCTCACAGATACGCAGTATTTT
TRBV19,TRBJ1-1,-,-,CASSIGGNEAFF,TGTGCCAGTAGTATAGGAGGAAACGAAGCTTTCTTT
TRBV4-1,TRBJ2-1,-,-,CASSRQIHYNEQFF,TGCGCCAGCAGCCGACAGATTCACTACAATGAGCAGTTCTTC
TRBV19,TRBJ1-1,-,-,CASSTALYTEAFF,TGTGCCAGTAGTACCGCACTCTACACTGAAGCTTTCTTT
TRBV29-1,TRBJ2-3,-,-,CSVEDAVTDTQYF,TGCAGCGTTGAGGATGCGGTCACAGATACGCAGTATTTT
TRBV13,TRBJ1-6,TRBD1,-,CASSPYPRGNSPLHF,TGTGCCAGCAGCCCATATCCCAGGGGGAATTCACCCCTCCACTTT
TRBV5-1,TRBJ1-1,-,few,CASSLSGSSTEAFF,TGCGCCAGCAGCCTGTCCGGGTCATCCACTGAAGCTTTCTTT
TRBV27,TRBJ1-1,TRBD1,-,CASSHTGGPLEAFF,TGTGCCAGCAGCCATACAGGGGGCCCTTTAGAAGCTTTCTTT
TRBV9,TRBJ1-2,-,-,CASSLGGPNYGYTF,TGTGCCAGCAGCTTAGGCGGGCCTAACTATGGCTACACCTTC
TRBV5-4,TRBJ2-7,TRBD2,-,CASSRLRGESYEQYF,TGCGCCAGCAGCCGCCTGCGGGGGGAGTCCTACGAGCAGTACTTC
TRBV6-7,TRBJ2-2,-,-,CASSDLGSGHTGELFF,TGTGCCAGCAGTGACCTTGGTAGCGGACACACCGGGGAGCTGTTTTTT
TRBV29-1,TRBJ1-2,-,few,CSVVRSSGRHYGYTF,TGCAGCGTTGTACGATCTTCTGGACGGCACTATGGCTACACCTTC
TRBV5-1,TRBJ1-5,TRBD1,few,CASSPWTGNQPQHF,TGCGCCAGCAGCCCCTGGACAGGGAATCAGCCCCAGCATTTT
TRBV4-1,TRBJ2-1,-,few,CASSPRTGSGEQFF,TGCGCCAGCAGCCCTAGGACCGGATCCGGGGAGCAGTTCTTC
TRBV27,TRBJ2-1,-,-,CASSHGMNNEQFF,TGTGCCAGCAGTCACGGGATGAACAATGAGCAGTTCTTC
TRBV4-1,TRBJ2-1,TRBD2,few,CASRFTGGTEQFF,TGCGCCAGCAGGTTCACGGGGGGGACTGAGCAGTTCTTC
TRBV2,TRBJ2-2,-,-,CASSVGQEYGELFF,TGTGCCAGCAGTGTCGGACAAGAGTACGGGGAGCTGTTTTTT
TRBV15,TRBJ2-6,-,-,CATDPGPRQVSGANVLTF,TGTGCCACTGACCCGGGCCCGAGACAAGTCTCTGGGGCCAACGTCCTGACTTTC
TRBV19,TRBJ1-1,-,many,CASSLRNTEAFF,TGTGCCAGTAGTTTGAGAAACACTGAAGCTTTCTTT
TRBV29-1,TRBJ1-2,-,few,CSVRWLSPNYGYTF,TGCAGCGTCCGTTGGCTCTCTCCTAACTATGGCTACACCTTC
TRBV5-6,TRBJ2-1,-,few,CASSFHGAYNEQFF,TGTGCCAGCAGCTTTCACGGGGCCTACAATGAGCAGTTCTTC
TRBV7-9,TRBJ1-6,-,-,CASSPPEGYNSPLHF,TGTGCCAGCAGCCCCCCGGAGGGCTATAATTCACCCCTCCACTTT
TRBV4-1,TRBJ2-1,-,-,CASSQDPSPSKFF,TGCGCCAGCAGCCAAGATCCGAGCCCGAGCAAGTTCTTC
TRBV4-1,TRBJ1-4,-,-,CASSQGALEGKLFF,TGCGCCAGCAGCCAAGGAGCCCTAGAGGGAAAACTGTTTTTT
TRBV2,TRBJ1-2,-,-,CASSLGTRYGYTF,TGTGCCAGCAGCCTCGGGACACGCTATGGCTACACCTTC
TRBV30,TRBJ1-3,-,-,CAWSVFGESAGNTIYF,TGTGCCTGGAGTGTATTTGGGGAAAGTGCTGGAAACACCATATATTTT
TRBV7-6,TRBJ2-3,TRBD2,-,CASSLDGTRGDTQYF,TGTGCCAGCAGCTTAGACGGGACTAGGGGGGATACGCAGTATTTT
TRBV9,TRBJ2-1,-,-,CASSVAVAGGHNEQFF,TGTGCCAGCAGCGTAGCGGTCGCAGGGGGGCACAATGAGCAGTTCTTC
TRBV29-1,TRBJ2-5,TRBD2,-,CSVEVPTPGLAEETQYF,TGCAGCGTCGAGGTCCCTACACCGGGACTAGCGGAAGAGACCCAGTACTTC
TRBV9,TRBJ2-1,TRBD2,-,CASSVAGGPDEQFF,TGTGCCAGCAGCGTAGCGGGGGGGCCTGATGAGCAGTTCTTC